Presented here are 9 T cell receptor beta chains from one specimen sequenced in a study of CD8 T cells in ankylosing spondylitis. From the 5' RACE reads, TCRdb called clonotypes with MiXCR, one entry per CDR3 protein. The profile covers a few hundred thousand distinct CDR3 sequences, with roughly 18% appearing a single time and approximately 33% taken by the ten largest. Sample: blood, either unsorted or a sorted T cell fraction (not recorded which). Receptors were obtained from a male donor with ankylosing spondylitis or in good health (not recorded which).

CDR3 residues: CASLGQREGLLGDTQYF. The CDR3 DNA sequence: TGCGCCAGCTTGGGTCAGCGGGAGGGCCTGTTGGGAGATACGCAGTATTTT. The chain combines TRBV4-1 with TRBJ2-3, with 10 bases aligning to TRBD2. From germline, CDR1 is MGHRA and CDR2 YSYEKL. The CDR3 loop spans 17 amino acids. J was trimmed by 5 bases and V by 8 bases; bases with no gene match: 16.

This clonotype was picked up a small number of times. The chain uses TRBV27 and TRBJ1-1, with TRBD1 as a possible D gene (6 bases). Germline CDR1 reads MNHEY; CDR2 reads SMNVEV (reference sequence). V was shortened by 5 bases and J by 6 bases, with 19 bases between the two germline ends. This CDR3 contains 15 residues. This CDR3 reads CASSLGRGGFAEAFF. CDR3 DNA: TGTGCCAGCAGTCTAGGGAGGGGGGGATTCGCTGAAGCTTTCTTT.

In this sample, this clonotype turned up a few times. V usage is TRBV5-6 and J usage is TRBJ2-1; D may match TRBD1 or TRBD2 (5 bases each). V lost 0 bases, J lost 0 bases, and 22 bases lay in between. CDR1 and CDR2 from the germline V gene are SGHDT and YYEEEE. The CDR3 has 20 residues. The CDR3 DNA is TGTGCCAGCAGCTTGGGATTACGAGGGGCACGAGCCAGCTCCTACAATGAGCAGTTCTTC. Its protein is CASSLGLRGARASSYNEQFF.

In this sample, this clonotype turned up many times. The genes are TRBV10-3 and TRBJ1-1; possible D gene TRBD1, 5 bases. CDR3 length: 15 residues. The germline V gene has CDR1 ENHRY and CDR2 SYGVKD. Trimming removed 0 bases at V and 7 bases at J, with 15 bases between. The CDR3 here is CAISESTRGVVEAFF. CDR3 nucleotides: TGTGCCATCAGTGAGTCGACTCGAGGGGTGGTTGAAGCTTTCTTT.

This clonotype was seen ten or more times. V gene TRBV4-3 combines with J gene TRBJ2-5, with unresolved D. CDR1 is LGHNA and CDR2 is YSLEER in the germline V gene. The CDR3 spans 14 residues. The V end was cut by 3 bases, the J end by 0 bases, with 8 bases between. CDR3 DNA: TGCGCCAGCAGCCAGGGCCGGTACCAAGAGACCCAGTACTTC. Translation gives CASSQGRYQETQYF.

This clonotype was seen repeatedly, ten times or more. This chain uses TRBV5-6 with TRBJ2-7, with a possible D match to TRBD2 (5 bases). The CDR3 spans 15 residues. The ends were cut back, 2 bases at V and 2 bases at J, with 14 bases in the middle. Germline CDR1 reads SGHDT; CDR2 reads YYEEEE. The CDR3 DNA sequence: TGTGCCAGCAGCTTCCGGTCTAGCCGCACCTACGAGCAGTACTTC. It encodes CASSFRSSRTYEQYF.

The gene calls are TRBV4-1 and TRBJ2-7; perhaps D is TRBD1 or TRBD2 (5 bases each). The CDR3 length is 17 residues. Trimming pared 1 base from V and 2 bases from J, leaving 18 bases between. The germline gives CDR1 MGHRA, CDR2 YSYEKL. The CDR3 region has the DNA TGCGCCAGCAGCCAAGTCACGGGGCTTTGGGAGCCCTACGAGCAGTACTTC. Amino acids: CASSQVTGLWEPYEQYF.

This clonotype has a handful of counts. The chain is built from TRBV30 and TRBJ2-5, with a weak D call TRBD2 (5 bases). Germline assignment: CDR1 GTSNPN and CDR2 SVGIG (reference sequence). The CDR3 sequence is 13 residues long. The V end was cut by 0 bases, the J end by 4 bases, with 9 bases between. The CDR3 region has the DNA TGTGCCTGGAGTGTAGAGGGAGTAGAGACCCAGTACTTC. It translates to CAWSVEGVETQYF.

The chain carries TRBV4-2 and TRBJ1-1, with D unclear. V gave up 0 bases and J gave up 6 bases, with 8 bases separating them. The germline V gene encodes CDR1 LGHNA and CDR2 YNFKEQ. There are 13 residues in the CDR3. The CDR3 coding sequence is TGTGCCAGCAGCCAAGAAGGGAGCGCTGAAGCTTTCTTT. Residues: CASSQEGSAEAFF.